This record covers a single T cell receptor (beta chain). Which antigen it targets is not known. No much larger clone is present one base from it, and per-base qualities are unavailable. The same CDR3 also results from other DNA sequences found in this sample. The germline V gene specifies MNHEY as CDR1 and SVGAGI as CDR2. Cut back by 5 bases and 6 bases, the V and J ends lie 7 bases apart. Including cysteine and phenylalanine, the CDR3 has 11 amino acids. The retained sequence is limited to the CDR3, 33 bases, with the frame set at the first base. These data are taken from a study of shared clonotypes between healthy human individuals (dated by TCRdb to 2020 to 2022). For the wider study: The cohort included three men and a couple of women between 18 and 49 years of age. For each donor, three plates each were used for CD4 naive and CD4 memory, two plates were used for CD8 naive, and one plate was used for CD8 memory. Between about 0.94 and 8.9 billion PBMCs per donor were obtained by leukapheresis. Different laboratories and diverse techniques were used to prepare libraries and sequence TCR repertoires, to increase sequencing depth and limit assay-specific biases. The study deeply sequenced blood TCR repertoires of about 5 healthy adults to estimate repertoire size and the extent of clonotype sharing between individuals.

For the CD8 naive samples, CD45RO-negative cells were positively selected for CCR7, yielding a CD45RA+CCR7+ population from which TemRA cells were excluded. Donors were healthy HIV-negative adults with no recently reported acute infections or vaccinations. Every donor was a Caucasian adult living in Nashville, Tennessee, USA. Blood was obtained by leukapheresis, after which PBMCs were separated by Ficoll-Histopaque density gradient centrifugation and cryopreserved in liquid nitrogen vapor phase. Analytical flow cytometry was used to check the purity and quantity of each magnetically sorted T cell population. Genomic DNA was isolated from each sorted fraction and quantified by UV absorbance on a Nanodrop 2000c. Using the deep immunoSEQ assay, TCR CDR3 regions were amplified from genomic DNA by multiplex PCR. Genomic DNA extracted from each cell subset was distributed evenly over all wells of several immunoSEQ 96-well plates, and each plate served as one replicate. For sorted subsets, about 210 ng of genomic DNA, equivalent to 30,000 or so T cell genomes, went into each replicate PCR. Purified libraries were measured with a Qubit 3.0 fluorometer, size-checked on a Bioanalyzer 2100, and measured again with the KAPA Library Quantification kit. Each immunoSEQ 96-well plate was sequenced on its own single-read 150-cycle Illumina NextSeq 550 flow cell. As for the original processing: Because the immunoSEQ output held only junctional sequences and lacked quality scores, the filtering could not match the filtering applied to full-length reads. To assign V/J genes and CDR3, sequences were annotated using PyIR, a Python wrapper for IgBLAST v1.9, with IMGT germline references. Any read was removed if the V/J assignment was weak (E-value above 1e-6), the CDR3 was missing, or the read contained stop codons, out-of-frame junctions, or ambiguous translated residues. A V3J clonotype was defined by an identical inferred V gene, J gene, and CDR3 amino acid sequence. Percentage overlap between repertoires was calculated by dividing the number of shared unique clonotypes by the size of the smaller repertoire. Repertoire richness was assessed with RTK rarefaction, the Chao1 estimator, and Recon v2.1 estimates of unobserved clonotypes. Generation probabilities were computed with OLGA for all TCRbeta clonotypes obtained by the gDNA method from several donors. TCRdb holds this immuneACCESS table with in-frame rearrangements only. Some clones are missing; in checked studies, unresolved V genes explain under half, and the rest has no known cause. Clone size and V and J calls were adopted from that table, with D and trimming inferred from the DNA. In all, the sample holds millions of clones, and about 95% of those were seen once. The leading ten clones occupy 1.1% of the sample.

What the authors observed across the whole study: Because the study included a small number of donors, the genetic and exposure-history diversity represented was limited. Naive subsets generally had larger estimated clonotype richness than memory subsets did. Pairwise subsampling led to the expectation that sequencing depth would affect the degree of clonotype sharing among donors. Approximately 4.8% of naive CD4, more than 3% of naive CD8, roughly 2.4% of memory CD4, and 0.4% of memory CD8 clonotypes were shared across a handful of donors. Incomplete sequencing was indicated by rarefaction of sorted-subset datasets, despite the large sequencing depth. Only blood was sampled, and tissue TCR repertoires likely differ from those in blood. Compared with non-shared clonotypes, clonotypes shared by all four sorted-subset donors had higher generation probabilities.

The rearrangement combines TRBV6-5 with TRBJ1-1, with no reliable assignment of the D segment. Material for sequencing was naive CD8+ T cells sorted from blood. The cell subset or site label for this specimen denotes: CD45RA+CCR7+. This receptor was taken from a man younger than 35 in good health. The DNA is as follows: TGTGCCAGCAGTCTAGGGCCTGAAGCTTTCTTT. Protein translation: CASSLGPEAFF.